The 7 T cell receptor beta chains given below trace back to one sample, sequenced in a study of cytomegalovirus exposure and HLA in healthy donors. PCR employed 60 Vbeta and 13 Jbeta primers. Clones were read by immunoSEQ multiplex PCR, and TCRdb kept only the in-frame ones, dropping some. The repertoire holds roughly 190,000 clones, with around 80% as singletons. The sample comprised PBMCs. The receptors shown here come from a man aged 40-49 years in good health and CMV-seropositive.

The chain joins TRBV6-6 to TRBJ1-1, with TRBD1 as a possible D gene (6 bases). Trimming stripped 6 bases from V and 8 bases from J, with 13 bases between. Germline CDR1 and CDR2: MNHNY and SVGAGI (reference sequence). The CDR3 sequence is 12 residues long. CDR3 sequence (DNA): TGTGCCAGCAGCGCCACAGGGACAGAAGCTTTCTTT. Translation: CASSATGTEAFF.

Regarding this clone: A junction boundary mismatches the germline segment, possibly from a read error. V gene TRBV29-1 combines with J gene TRBJ2-1, with 7 positions matching TRBD2. The CDR3 runs to 14 residues. Germline CDR1 and CDR2: SQVTM and ANQGSEA. CDR3 protein: CSVAVGDSGSKELF. CDR3 DNA: TGCAGCGTTGCGGTGGGTGATAGCGGGTCGAAGGAGCTCTTC.

The chain uses TRBV19 and TRBJ1-5; 9 nucleotides align to TRBD1. The CDR3 loop spans 14 amino acids. Germline CDR1 LNHDA, CDR2 SQIVND (reference sequence). J was trimmed by 7 bases and V by 7 bases; bases with no gene match: 8. CDR3 loop: CASKLQGAEQPQHF. For the CDR3, the DNA is TGTGCCAGTAAGCTACAGGGGGCGGAGCAGCCCCAGCATTTT.

The genes are TRBV9 and TRBJ2-5; TRBD2 matches 9 bases. The J segment lost 3 bases and the V segment lost 4 bases, leaving 10 bases of the junction unmatched. Germline V gene sequence: CDR1 SGDLS, CDR2 YYNGEE. The CDR3 extends over 16 amino acids. CDR3 sequence (DNA): TGTGCCAGCAGCCCCAGAGGACTAGCGAGAGAAGAGACCCAGTACTTC. Translating it yields CASSPRGLAREETQYF. Variable domain in full (rest from reference TRBV9 and TRBJ2-5): DSGVTQTPKHLITATGQRVTLRCSPRSGDLSVYWYQQSLDQGLQFLIQYYNGEERAKGNILERFSAQQFPDLHSELNLSSLELGDSALYFCASSPRGLAREETQYFGPGTRLLVL.

The genes are TRBV9 and TRBJ2-1, with 7 bases lining up with TRBD2. V dropped 0 bases and J dropped 1; count of bases not matched to a gene: 4. This CDR3 is built from 16 residues. Germline V gene sequence: CDR1 SGDLS, CDR2 YYNGEE. Here the CDR3 reads CASSVGGSRSYNEQFF. The CDR3 DNA follows: TGTGCCAGCAGCGTAGGCGGGAGTCGATCCTACAATGAGCAGTTCTTC.

This clone was detected only once. The chain couples TRBV14 to TRBJ2-2, with 7 bases fitting TRBD1. There are 14 residues in the CDR3. V dropped 3 bases and J dropped 7; count of bases not matched to a gene: 5. In germline, CDR1 is SGHDN, CDR2 FVKESK. The CDR3 coding sequence is TGTGCCAGCAGCCAGAATACAGGGGTCGGGGAGCTGTTTTTT. Translating gives CASSQNTGVGELFF. Full variable domain (missing parts from reference TRBV14 and TRBJ2-2): EAGVTQFPSHSVIEKGQTVTLRCDPISGHDNLYWYRRVMGKEIKFLLHFVKESKQDESGMPNNRFLAERTGGTYSTLKVQPAELEDSGVYFCASSQNTGVGELFFGEGSRLTVL.

The J gene is TRBJ1-4, the V gene TRBV5-1; D gene ambiguous. The CDR3 is 14 amino acids. Germline CDR1 and CDR2: SGHRS and YFSETQ. Trimming stripped 0 bases from V and 5 bases from J, with 8 bases between. Written as DNA, the CDR3 is TGCGCCAGCAGCTTGGACAGCAGAAATGAAAAACTGTTTTTT. Its protein is CASSLDSRNEKLFF.